This paragraph reports one TCR beta chain. Antigen: not known. The record originates from a study of T cell responses to AZD1222 COVID-19 vaccine. Whole-study context: Second-dose intervals of approximately 4 or approximately 12 weeks were pooled.

Repertoires were generated with immunoSEQ multiplex PCR, while TCRdb's copy carries only in-frame clones and drops some. This sample has about 120,000 clones, with 88% found just once. Findings and caveats of the study: Donors were mostly white British, more females; clonal diversity possibly underestimated. Vaccine-associated CD4 TCRs spanned spike, dominant at 160-218 and 743-854.

This TCR was recovered from an adult in good health. The starting material was peripheral blood, obtained on day 0 of AZD1222 vaccination.

The CDR3 DNA is TGCAGCGGACTAGCGGGAGGACCTTACGAGCAGTACTTC. This encodes CSGLAGGPYEQYF. The chain has TRBV29-1 and TRBJ2-7; the match to TRBD2 covers 13 bases. Unmatched junction bases numbered 4, after V lost 7 bases and J lost 4 bases. Germline V lookup: CDR1 SQVTM, CDR2 ANQGSEA. The CDR3 runs to 13 residues.